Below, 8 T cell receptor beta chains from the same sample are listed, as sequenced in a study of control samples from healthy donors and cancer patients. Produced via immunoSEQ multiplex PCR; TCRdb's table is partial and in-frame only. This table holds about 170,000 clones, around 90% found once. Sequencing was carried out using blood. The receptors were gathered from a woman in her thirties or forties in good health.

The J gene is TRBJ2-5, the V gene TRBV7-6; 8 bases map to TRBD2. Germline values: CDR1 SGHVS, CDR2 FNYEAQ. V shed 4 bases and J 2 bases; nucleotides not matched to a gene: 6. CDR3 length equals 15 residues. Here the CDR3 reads CASSSWAGGQETQYF. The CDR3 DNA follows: TGTGCCAGCAGCTCCTGGGCGGGGGGACAAGAGACCCAGTACTTC.

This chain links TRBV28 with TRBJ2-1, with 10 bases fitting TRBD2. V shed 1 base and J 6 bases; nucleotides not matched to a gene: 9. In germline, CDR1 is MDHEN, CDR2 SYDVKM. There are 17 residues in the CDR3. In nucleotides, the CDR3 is TGTGCCAGCAGTTTATACTTGACCGGGACTAGCGCCAATGAGCAGTTCTTC. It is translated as CASSLYLTGTSANEQFF.

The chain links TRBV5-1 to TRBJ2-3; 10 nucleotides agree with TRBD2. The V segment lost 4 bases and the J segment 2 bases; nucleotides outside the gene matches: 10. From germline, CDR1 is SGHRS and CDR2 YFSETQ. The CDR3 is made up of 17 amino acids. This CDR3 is CASSPRTSGVPTDTQYF. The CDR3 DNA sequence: TGCGCCAGCAGCCCTCGAACTAGCGGGGTCCCCACAGATACGCAGTATTTT.

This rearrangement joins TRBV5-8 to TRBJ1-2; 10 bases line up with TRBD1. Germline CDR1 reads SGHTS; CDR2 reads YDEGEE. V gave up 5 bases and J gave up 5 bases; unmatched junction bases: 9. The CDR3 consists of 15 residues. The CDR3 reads CASRDRGDGGYGYTF. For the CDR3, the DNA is TGTGCCAGCAGGGACAGGGGGGACGGGGGATATGGCTACACCTTC.

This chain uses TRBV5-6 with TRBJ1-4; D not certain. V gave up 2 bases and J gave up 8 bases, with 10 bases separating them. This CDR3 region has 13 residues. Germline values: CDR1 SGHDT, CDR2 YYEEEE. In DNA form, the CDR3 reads TGTGCCAGCAGCTTTGGGGTGGGGGAAAAACTGTTTTTT. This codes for CASSFGVGEKLFF. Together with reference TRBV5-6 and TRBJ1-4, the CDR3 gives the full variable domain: DAGVTQSPTHLIKTRGQQVTLRCSPKSGHDTVSWYQQALGQGPQFIFQYYEEEERQRGNFPDRFSGHQFPNYSSELNVNALLLGDSALYLCASSFGVGEKLFFGSGTQLSVL.

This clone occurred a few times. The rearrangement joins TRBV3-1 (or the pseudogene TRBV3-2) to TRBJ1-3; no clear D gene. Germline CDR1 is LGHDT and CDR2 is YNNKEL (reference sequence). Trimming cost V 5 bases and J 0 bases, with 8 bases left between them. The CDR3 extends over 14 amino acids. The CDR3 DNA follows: TGTGCCAGCAGCAACCCAGGCTCTGGAAACACCATATATTTT. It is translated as CASSNPGSGNTIYF.

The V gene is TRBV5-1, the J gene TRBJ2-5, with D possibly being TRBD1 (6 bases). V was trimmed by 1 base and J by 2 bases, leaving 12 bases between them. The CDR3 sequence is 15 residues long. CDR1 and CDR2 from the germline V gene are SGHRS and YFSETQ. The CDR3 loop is CASSLMGALQETQYF. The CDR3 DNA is TGCGCCAGCAGCTTGATGGGGGCCCTACAAGAGACCCAGTACTTC.

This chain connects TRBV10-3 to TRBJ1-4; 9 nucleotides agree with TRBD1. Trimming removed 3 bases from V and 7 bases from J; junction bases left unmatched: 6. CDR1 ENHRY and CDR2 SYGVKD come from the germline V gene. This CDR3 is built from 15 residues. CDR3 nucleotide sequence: TGTGCCATCAGTGAATCCGGGACAGGGATTGAAAAACTGTTTTTT. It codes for CAISESGTGIEKLFF.